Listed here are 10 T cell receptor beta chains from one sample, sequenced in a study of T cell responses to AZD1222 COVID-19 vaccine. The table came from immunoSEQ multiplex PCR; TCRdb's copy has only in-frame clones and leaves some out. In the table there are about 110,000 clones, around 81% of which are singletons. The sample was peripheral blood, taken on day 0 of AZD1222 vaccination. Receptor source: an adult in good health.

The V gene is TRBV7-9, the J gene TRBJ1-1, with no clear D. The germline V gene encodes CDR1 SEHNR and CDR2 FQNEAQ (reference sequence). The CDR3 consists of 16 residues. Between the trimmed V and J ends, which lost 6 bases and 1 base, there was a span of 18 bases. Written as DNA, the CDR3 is TGTGCCAGCAGTCCTGTGGGGAGGGTGAGGAACACTGAAGCTTTCTTT. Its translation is CASSPVGRVRNTEAFF.

The CDR3 DNA reads as TGTGCCAGCAAAAAATACCGGGACAGGGAGGTTCAGCCCCAGCATTTT. Translation: CASKKYRDREVQPQHF. This chain joins TRBV21-1 and TRBJ1-5; the table gives TRBD1 as D, unverified against the DNA. TRBV21-1 is marked as a pseudogene. The CDR3 consists of 16 residues.

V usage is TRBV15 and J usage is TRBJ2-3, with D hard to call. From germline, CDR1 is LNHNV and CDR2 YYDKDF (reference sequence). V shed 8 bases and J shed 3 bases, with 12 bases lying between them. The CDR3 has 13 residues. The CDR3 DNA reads TGTGCCACCCAACAAGGCGTAACAGATACGCAGTATTTT. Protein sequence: CATQQGVTDTQYF.

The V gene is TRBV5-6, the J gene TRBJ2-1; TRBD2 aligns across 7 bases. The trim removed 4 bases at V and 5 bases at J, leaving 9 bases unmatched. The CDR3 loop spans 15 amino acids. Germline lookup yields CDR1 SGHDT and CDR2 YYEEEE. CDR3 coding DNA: TGTGCCAGCAGCATTGGATGGGGGGGACACAATGAGCAGTTCTTC. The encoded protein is CASSIGWGGHNEQFF.

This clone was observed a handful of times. CDR3 amino acids: CASRGDGRGSPLHF. The CDR3 DNA reads TGTGCCAGCAGGGGAGACGGACGGGGTTCACCCCTCCACTTT. The genes are TRBV2 and TRBJ1-6; D unresolved. The V end lost 6 bases, the J end lost 9 bases, and 15 bases lay between the germline ends. This CDR3 is 14 amino acids long. Germline assignment: CDR1 SNHLY and CDR2 FYNNEI.

The CDR3 here is CASSLGAGVAKNIQYF. CDR3 in DNA: TGTGCCAGCAGCTTGGGAGCGGGCGTAGCCAAAAACATTCAGTACTTC. The chain is built from TRBV7-8 and TRBJ2-4, with D perhaps TRBD2 (6 bases). From germline, CDR1 is SGHVS and CDR2 FQNEAQ. V was pared by 3 bases and J by 0 bases, with 12 bases between. This CDR3 region has 16 residues.

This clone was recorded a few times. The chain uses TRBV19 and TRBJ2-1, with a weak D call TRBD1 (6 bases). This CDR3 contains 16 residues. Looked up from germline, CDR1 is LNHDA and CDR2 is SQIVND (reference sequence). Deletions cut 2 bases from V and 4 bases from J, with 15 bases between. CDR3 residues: CASSISQGLRYNEQFF. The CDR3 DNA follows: TGTGCCAGTAGTATATCTCAGGGGTTGAGGTACAATGAGCAGTTCTTC.

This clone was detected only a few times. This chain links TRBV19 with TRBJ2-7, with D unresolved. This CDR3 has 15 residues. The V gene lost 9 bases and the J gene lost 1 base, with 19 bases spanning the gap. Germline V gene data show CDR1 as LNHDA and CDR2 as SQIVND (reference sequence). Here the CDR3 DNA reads TGTGCCAGCGGCCGAACCGGAGCTCGTTCCTACGAGCAGTACTTC. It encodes CASGRTGARSYEQYF.

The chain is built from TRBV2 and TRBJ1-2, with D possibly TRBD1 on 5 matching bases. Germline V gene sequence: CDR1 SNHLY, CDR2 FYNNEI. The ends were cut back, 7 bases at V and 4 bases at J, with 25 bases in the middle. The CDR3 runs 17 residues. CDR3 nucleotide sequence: TGTGCCAGCATAGAAGGCCTGAGGGGCCGAAGCCTCTATGGCTACACCTTC. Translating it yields CASIEGLRGRSLYGYTF.

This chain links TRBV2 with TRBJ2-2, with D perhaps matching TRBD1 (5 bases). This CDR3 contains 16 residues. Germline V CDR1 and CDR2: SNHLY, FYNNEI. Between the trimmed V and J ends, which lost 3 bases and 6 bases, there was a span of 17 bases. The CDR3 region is CASSEGPSPQPGELFF. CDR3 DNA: TGTGCCAGCAGTGAGGGGCCAAGCCCTCAACCCGGGGAGCTGTTTTTT.